This entry is about one T cell receptor beta chain. Its antigen is currently unknown. Sequencing used immunoSEQ multiplex PCR; TCRdb keeps in-frame clones, though not all of them. The table has 20,000 to 30,000 clones, approximately 69% seen once. This specimen comes from a study of vaccination effects on CD4 cells after COVID-19. As for the study in general: A couple of convalescent patients each provided a sample, at 16 days and at one week before vaccination.

Under the ViraFEST assay, PBMC were stimulated with viral peptide pools so that antigen-specific CD4+ T cells expanded. Sequencing was performed afterwards. Cultured cells yielded isolated CD4+ T cells after around 10 days. Their SARS-CoV-2 infection, verified by PCR, occurred between March and December 2020. The researchers cultured some 2 million PBMC per well with roughly 9.5 IU/ml IL-2 and roughly 9.2 ug/ml peptides. J lost 9 bases, V lost 6 bases, and 13 bases had no gene match. The CDR3 spans 15 residues. CDR1 is MNHEY and CDR2 is SMNVEV in the germline V gene (reference sequence). This sequence joins TRBV27 and TRBJ2-1, with 8 positions matching TRBD2. This TCR was sampled from a human donor who had a prior SARS-CoV-2 infection. The sequenced sample was CD4+ T cells from PBMCs cultured with SARS-CoV-2 spike peptides, obtained before COVID-19 vaccination. CDR3 loop: CASSSGTRGDGEQFF. CDR3 nucleotide sequence: TGTGCCAGCAGCTCCGGGACTAGGGGGGATGGTGAGCAGTTCTTC.